This entry features one T cell receptor beta chain sequence. Its cognate antigen has yet to be identified. No much larger clonotype is one base removed from it; base qualities were not supplied. These data belong to a study of cytomegalovirus exposure and HLA in healthy donors (dated 2017 in TCRdb). Study-level background: An earlier analysis of 587 of the donors reported about 260 Gb of sequence data and 117 million unique TCR beta sequences obtained from some 170 million T cells. An early release covering about 600 HLA-typed donors comprised about 310 gigabases of sequencing data and 85 million or so unique TCR sequences. The genetic ancestry cluster associated with self-reported Caucasian donors included 81% of the 350 to 500 genotyped donors. The study aimed to test whether signatures of past pathogen exposure could be identified by cataloging public T cell receptors. Using immunosequencing, the study profiled T cell repertoires from 666 subjects and related those repertoires to cytomegalovirus serostatus. Besides the first cohort of some 670 subjects, a separate validation cohort made up of around 120 different subjects was used. To predict cytomegalovirus infection status, the study brought together high-throughput TCR immunosequencing, statistical association of individual TCRs with disease status, and machine learning. A later analysis re-examined previously published TCR beta repertoires from 500 to 700 donors and added high-resolution HLA genotyping to investigate patterns of TCR occurrence. The later analysis used no new phenotypic data to find candidate immune exposures, relying instead on TCR beta sequences and their occurrence across donors. An earlier analysis of around 640 of the donors used high-throughput TCR beta sequencing to judge whether each TCR beta V gene segment behaved as functional or pseudogenic. Alongside the repertoire data, information on donor age, sex, ethnicity and CMV serostatus was compiled. A later genetic analysis used genome-wide SNP genotypes for about 60% of the roughly 700 donors, treating that subset as a discovery cohort. Every repertoire in the discovery cohort had been generated on one and the same sequencing platform. HLA typing covered class I and class II loci at four-digit resolution. Typing coverage differed by locus: A, B, C, DRB1 and DQB1 were typed in about 620-630 donors, DQA1 in about 500, DPA1 in some 570, and DPB1 in 400 to 480. Several DR-DQ haplotypes were handled as single units for association and clustering, since linkage in the cohort was strong. Among roughly 400 genotyped donors of the cohort, an average of 235,054 unique TCR beta nucleotide sequences were sequenced per donor, around 20% of them non-productive.

Study-wide conclusions, independent of this receptor: A later analysis found that most CMV-associated TCR beta chains appeared HLA-restricted, with HLA associations seemingly driven largely by CMV exposure. It was suggested by the authors that the approach could potentially be generalized to other disease states and immunological phenotypes. A few of the identified cytomegalovirus-associated TCR beta chains were confirmed in vitro to be specific for cytomegalovirus antigens. Across donors, most TCR sequences were observed very rarely, whereas some public TCRs were present in many individuals. The study listed 164 TCR beta chains as associated with cytomegalovirus. Specific HLA alleles were associated with over 15,000 TCR beta sequences at a false discovery rate of 0.05 in a later analysis. Correlated functional status among segregating V segments might reflect linkage disequilibrium, but an unknown experimental factor could not be ruled out. In an earlier analysis of about 540 of the donors, most TCR beta V segments were observed in productive rearrangements about 87% or about 30% of the time, broadly matching IMGT annotations. A later analysis found that HLA-associated TCR beta chains were more clonally expanded and had lower generation probabilities than equally common non-associated chains. HLA typing was unavailable for some donors at each locus, so association tests used only the typed subset. In a later analysis, the rate of TCR association differed among HLA loci, with DRB1 alleles having the most associated TCRs and HLA-C alleles having the fewest. A cluster of highly shared sequence variants was judged likely to be a technical artifact of the sequencing pipeline. Compared with the roughly 700-donor mean, donors in an Asian-associated ancestry cluster had fewer N-insertions in productive TCRs, according to a later genetic analysis. Presence/absence analyses assumed roughly uniform sequencing depth across donors, an assumption that may not hold. This cohort had only TCR beta chains sequenced, and the lack of alpha or paired-chain data limited which features could be detected. An association between a missense DCLRE1C variant and V-gene and J-gene trimming of TCR beta chains was found in a later genetic analysis and replicated in an independent cohort. CMV serostatus was the only immune exposure information available for the cohort. A further reported finding was that TCR beta sequences accurately predicted the HLA-A and HLA-B alleles for most subjects in the first cohort. The classifier was reported to diagnose cytomegalovirus status with high specificity and sensitivity in both the original cohort and the validation cohort. The earlier analysis of 450 to 700 of the donors excluded some 16 rarely observed V segments, including chromosome 9 orphons, because counts were too low. According to a later analysis, parvovirus B19, influenza, CMV and Epstein-Barr virus appeared linked to several top co-occurrence clusters. When HLA alleles, especially DR and DQ, strongly co-occurred, TCR associations were difficult to assign to individual alleles.

The cohort comprised some 730 healthy bone marrow donors. At the time of sampling, all cohort members were nominally healthy, though unrecorded immune exposures were likely present. The donor tested CMV seronegative and was one of the 352 seronegative cohort members. A peripheral blood sample was collected from each donor, and TCR beta sequencing was performed on peripheral blood mononuclear cells. Genomic DNA extraction from the blood cell samples was performed with the Qiagen DNeasy Blood Extraction Kit. Library preparation was by the immunoSEQ multiplex PCR assay. For the multiplex PCR, a mixture combining 60 forward primers for TCR Vbeta segments and 13 reverse primers for TCR Jbeta segments was used. The CDR3 region of rearranged TCR beta genes was amplified from genomic DNA by a multiplex PCR assay. Amplified TCR beta libraries were sequenced as 87-base-pair reads on the Illumina HiSeq System. The paper's data handling went like this. A later analysis counted tens of millions of unique TCR beta chains across the 550 to 800 repertoires, and some 11 million of these chains were shared by at least two donors. To remove PCR and sequencing errors, raw reads were error-corrected and collapsed into unique sequences using a nearest-neighbor algorithm that merged closely related sequences. To assign V, D and J gene segments, CDR3 sequences were aligned to IMGT reference sequences. For a sequence to be retained, a match of at least six nucleotides was required to both a V gene segment and a J gene segment. Rearrangements were called productive when the CDR3 lacked stop codons and stayed in frame with V and J; all others were non-productive. Following IMGT convention, CDR3 was defined as the stretch from the second conserved V-encoded cysteine up to the conserved J-encoded phenylalanine. The earlier analysis of about 590 of the donors excluded sequences that lacked an unambiguous match to a single V gene segment. An earlier analysis of approximately 590 of the donors classified V segments as functional when productive rearrangements were above 56.7% and as segregating when the standard deviation between donors was above 5%. To diagnose cytomegalovirus status from the catalog of TCR beta chain sequences, a statistical classification framework was built. In a later analysis, TCR nucleotide sequences were compared against IMGT/GENE-DB human TR gene sequences so that V and J genes could be assigned. In a later analysis, CDR3 sequences and most-parsimonious VDJ recombination scenarios were assigned using the TCRdist pipeline. In a later analysis, every TCR beta chain was defined by the combination of its CDR3 amino acid sequence and its V-gene family, and reads without a unique V-gene family were dropped. A later analysis removed 450 to 600 highly shared, low-generation-probability nucleotide sequences to deal with suspected cross-contamination and a sequencing artifact. In a later analysis, a clonal expansion index for each public chain was calculated from normalized within-repertoire ranks of inferred template counts. In a later analysis, generation probabilities were computed with a VDJ recombination model fitted to out-of-frame rearrangements, and the resulting probabilities were checked against IGoR. Hypergeometric tests were used in a later analysis to score TCR-TCR, TCR-HLA and TCR-CMV co-occurrence, with a repertoire-size bias correction applied to the TCR pairs. A later analysis estimated false discovery rates by permuting HLA or CMV assignments 20 times. A later analysis grouped co-occurring TCRs with DBSCAN, adding TCRdist sequence similarity when clustering within HLA-allele-positive subsets. Repertoires with fewer than 30,000 or more than 120,000 public chains, plus five repertoires with anomalous nucleotide sharing, were excluded from co-occurrence clustering. In its TCRdb copy, this immuneACCESS table keeps in-frame sequences only and misses some clones. Where compared with another copy, unresolved V genes explain less than half of these, and the others have no known cause. D and trimming come from the DNA, and the V and J calls and clone size come from that table. Within this sample are 150,000 or so clones, with 73% of them counted one time only. The ten most abundant clones make up 1.6% of the sample.

The sequenced sample consisted of PBMCs. The receptor comes from a woman aged 18 to 35 in good health and CMV-seronegative.

This receptor carries the CDR3 CASSQARYSTDTQYF. The DNA sequence follows: TGCGCCAGCAGCCAAGCTAGATATAGCACAGATACGCAGTATTTT. Recombination connected TRBV4-3 to TRBJ2-3; the D gene is not confidently resolved. The germline V gene supplies CDR1 LGHNA and CDR2 YSLEER. CDR3 length: 15 amino acids, cysteine to phenylalanine. The read is trimmed to its CDR3 DNA, 45 bases read in frame from base 1. V drops 1 base and J drops 0 bases, leaving 8 bases in between.